Listed here are 28 T cell receptor beta chains from one sample, sequenced in a study of blood T cell repertoires in COVID-19. Here immunoSEQ multiplex PCR was the method, and the copy in TCRdb shows in-frame clones only, minus some. The data show about 170,000 clones, approximately 91% seen once. The sequencing sample was made of peripheral blood. Source of these receptors: a man aged 18 to 29 with COVID-19, enrolled during active disease.

This sequence joins TRBV28 and TRBJ2-1; TRBD2 aligns across 9 bases. With V trimmed by 4 bases and J by 4 bases, 8 bases remained unmatched. The CDR3 loop spans 16 amino acids. Germline CDR1 reads MDHEN; CDR2 reads SYDVKM. The CDR3 loop is CASSSPSSGKYNEQFF. The DNA of the CDR3 is TGTGCCAGCAGTTCCCCTTCTAGCGGGAAATACAATGAGCAGTTCTTC.

This clone was seen only a few times. The V call is TRBV6-5, the J call TRBJ2-1, with 9 bases that match TRBD2. V shed 6 bases and J 9 bases; nucleotides not matched to a gene: 9. The CDR3 length is 14 residues. The germline V gene has CDR1 MNHEY and CDR2 SVGAGI. The CDR3 spells CASRLGLASGEQFF. The CDR3 DNA reads as TGTGCCAGCAGACTGGGACTAGCTAGCGGTGAGCAGTTCTTC.

This clone was counted a few times. The J gene is TRBJ1-3, the V gene TRBV28; 7 nucleotides match TRBD1. The length of the CDR3 is 14 residues. V was pared by 5 bases and J by 2 bases, with 3 bases of the junction left unmatched. Germline CDR1 and CDR2: MDHEN and SYDVKM. The CDR3 bases are TGTGCCAGCAGTCCCGACAGGGCTGGAAACACCATATATTTT. It codes for CASSPDRAGNTIYF. The whole variable domain, remainder taken from reference TRBV28 and TRBJ1-3, is DVKVTQSSRYLVKRTGEKVFLECVQDMDHENMFWYRQDPGLGLRLIYFSYDVKMKEKGDIPEGYSVSREKKERFSLILESASTNQTSMYLCASSPDRAGNTIYFGEGSWLTVV.

V and J are TRBV16 and TRBJ2-2; 8 bases line up with TRBD1. The length of the CDR3 is 14 residues. With 4 bases clipped from V and 8 bases from J, the junction kept 6 bases outside the gene matches. Germline CDR1 is KGHSY and CDR2 is FQNENV. The CDR3 region has the DNA TGTGCCAGCAGCCCGACAGGGGAAGGAGGGGAGCTGTTTTTT. Translated: CASSPTGEGGELFF.

This chain links TRBV25-1 with TRBJ2-1; TRBD1 might be the D (5 bases). Germline V CDR1 and CDR2: MGHDK, SYGVNS. V lost 8 bases to trimming and J lost 8 bases, with 16 bases between them. The CDR3 is 13 residues long. The chain's CDR3 is CASGAPGSYEQFF. The CDR3 nucleotides are TGTGCCAGCGGCGCTCCAGGGTCGTATGAGCAGTTCTTC.

The chain is built from TRBV28 and TRBJ2-7, with 9 bases fitting TRBD2. Germline V gives CDR1 MDHEN, CDR2 SYDVKM. With V trimmed by 2 bases and J by 3 bases, 5 bases remained unmatched. This CDR3 has 15 residues. The CDR3 loop is CASSLQTSGYYEQYF. In DNA, the CDR3 is TGTGCCAGCAGTTTACAGACTAGCGGATACTACGAGCAGTACTTC.

This clone came up once. V and J are TRBV3-1 (or the pseudogene TRBV3-2) and TRBJ2-7; D gene ambiguous. The germline CDR1 and CDR2 sequences are LGHDT and YNNKEL (reference sequence). The CDR3 extends over 14 amino acids. With 0 bases removed from V and 1 base from J, the gap between germline ends came to 7 bases. CDR3 sequence (DNA): TGTGCCAGCAGCCAAGAAATAATATCCTACGAGCAGTACTTC. Encoded protein: CASSQEIISYEQYF.

The chain joins TRBV28 to TRBJ2-3; D perhaps matches TRBD2 (6 bases). The length of the CDR3 is 15 residues. Trimming shortened V by 6 bases and J by 8 bases, and 21 bases separated the two germline ends. CDR1 is MDHEN, CDR2 SYDVKM, per germline. The CDR3 reads CASRSGGEPKITQYF. The CDR3 nucleotides are TGTGCCAGCAGGTCCGGAGGGGAGCCAAAGATTACGCAGTATTTT.

DNA for the CDR3: TGTGCCAGCAGCGGAGGACAGGCCCCCTACAATGAGCAGTTCTTC. Encoded protein: CASSGGQAPYNEQFF. The V call is TRBV9, the J call TRBJ2-1; 7 bases match TRBD1. Trimming cost V 3 bases and J 2 bases; bases outside gene matches: 5. This CDR3 spans 15 amino acids. Looked up from germline, CDR1 is SGDLS and CDR2 is YYNGEE.

This clone was seen a handful of times. The chain links TRBV5-6 to TRBJ1-1; D not resolved. V was trimmed by 4 bases and J by 5 bases, leaving 6 bases between them. Germline assignment: CDR1 SGHDT and CDR2 YYEEEE. The CDR3 totals 11 residues. CDR3 residues: CASSRSTEAFF. CDR3 nucleotides: TGTGCCAGCAGCAGGAGTACTGAAGCTTTCTTT. Drawing the rest from reference TRBV5-6 and TRBJ1-1, the complete variable domain is DAGVTQSPTHLIKTRGQQVTLRCSPKSGHDTVSWYQQALGQGPQFIFQYYEEEERQRGNFPDRFSGHQFPNYSSELNVNALLLGDSALYLCASSRSTEAFFGQGTRLTVV.

The gene calls are TRBV7-9 and TRBJ2-1; 9 bases are a match to TRBD1. This CDR3 spans 17 amino acids. Trimming at V came to 5 bases and at J to 0 bases, leaving 8 bases not matched to a gene. Germline loops: CDR1 SEHNR, CDR2 FQNEAQ (reference sequence). The CDR3 coding sequence is TGTGCCAGCAGCCAAGGACAGGGGCCGTTCTCCTACAATGAGCAGTTCTTC. Its protein is CASSQGQGPFSYNEQFF.

V and J are TRBV7-8 and TRBJ1-2; maybe TRBD1 (5 bases). V was pared by 5 bases and J by 2 bases, with 12 bases between. There are 14 residues in the CDR3. CDR1 and CDR2 (germline): SGHVS, FQNEAQ. The CDR3 DNA reads TGTGCCAGCAGCCATGCGGGGGGGAACTATGGCTACACCTTC. As protein: CASSHAGGNYGYTF. The whole variable domain, filled in from reference TRBV7-8 and TRBJ1-2, reads GAGVSQSPRYKVAKRGQDVALRCDPISGHVSLFWYQQALGQGPEFLTYFQNEAQLDKSGLPSDRFFAERPEGSVSTLKIQRTQQEDSAVYLCASSHAGGNYGYTFGSGTRLTVV.

J is TRBJ2-7 and V is TRBV19; TRBD1 matches at 9 bases. The length of the CDR3 is 14 residues. Per the germline V gene, CDR1 is LNHDA and CDR2 is SQIVND (reference sequence). V shed 5 bases and J 7 bases; nucleotides not matched to a gene: 9. As DNA, the CDR3 is TGTGCCAGTAGTTCAGGGACAGGGAAACCAGAGCAGTACTTC. As protein: CASSSGTGKPEQYF.

The chain recombines TRBV13 with TRBJ2-7; D remains ambiguous. The CDR3 has 14 residues. Germline V lookup: CDR1 PRHDT, CDR2 FYEKMQ (reference sequence). The V gene lost 1 base and the J gene lost 0 bases, with 7 bases spanning the gap. In DNA form, the CDR3 reads TGTGCCAGCAGCTTAGCGTCTAGCTCCTACGAGCAGTACTTC. Encoded protein: CASSLASSSYEQYF.

This chain connects TRBV6-2 or TRBV6-3 to TRBJ2-7; TRBD2 is a possible D gene (6 bases). V lost 5 bases and J lost 6, with 17 bases in between. The CDR3 covers 14 residues. Per germline, CDR1 MNHEY and CDR2 SVGEGT. The chain's CDR3 is CASSRGLPHSEQYF. CDR3 bases: TGTGCCAGCAGTCGGGGACTTCCGCATAGCGAGCAGTACTTC.

The chain combines TRBV27 with TRBJ1-1; D is perhaps TRBD1 (6 bases). There are 13 residues in the CDR3. Trimming removed 11 bases from V and 0 bases from J, with 13 bases in between. Germline V CDR1 and CDR2: MNHEY, SMNVEV (reference sequence). The CDR3 sequence is CAVGQSLNTEAFF. CDR3 nucleotide sequence: TGTGCCGTCGGACAGTCCTTGAACACTGAAGCTTTCTTT.

The CDR3 is CASSFGTPTGELFF. The CDR3 DNA is TGTGCCAGCAGTTTCGGGACACCCACCGGGGAGCTGTTTTTT. The chain recombines TRBV28 with TRBJ2-2; D perhaps matches TRBD1 (6 bases). This CDR3 spans 14 amino acids. V shed 3 bases and J shed 4 bases, with 9 bases lying between them. Germline values: CDR1 MDHEN, CDR2 SYDVKM.

In regard to this clone: The junction departs from the called germline gene at one end, perhaps through a read error. V is TRBV6-5 and J is TRBJ1-4; 10 nucleotides line up with TRBD1. CDR1 is MNHEY, CDR2 SVGAGI, per germline. The CDR3 contains 15 residues. CDR3 in amino acids: CASSKPGTGDEKLLF. The CDR3 DNA sequence: TGTGCCAGCAGTAAACCCGGGACAGGGGATGAAAAACTGCTTTTT.

The chain is built from TRBV9 and TRBJ1-2; 8 bases map to TRBD1. Germline V CDR1 and CDR2: SGDLS, YYNGEE. J lost 5 bases, V lost 0 bases, and 0 bases had no gene match. The CDR3 contains 13 residues. The CDR3 spells CASSVGQGYGYTF. CDR3 nucleotide sequence: TGTGCCAGCAGCGTAGGACAGGGGTATGGCTACACCTTC.

This chain joins TRBV4-3 and TRBJ1-1, with TRBD1 identical over 9 bases. From germline, CDR1 is LGHNA and CDR2 YSLEER. The CDR3 spans 16 residues. The J segment lost 1 base and the V segment lost 1 base, leaving 4 bases of the junction unmatched. CDR3 DNA: TGCGCCAGCAGCCAAGTACGGGACAGGGAGAACACTGAAGCTTTCTTT. Amino acid sequence: CASSQVRDRENTEAFF.

As to this clone: Other DNA sequences of this sample code for an identical CDR3. This rearrangement joins TRBV27 to TRBJ1-1, with D possibly matching TRBD1 (5 bases). In germline, CDR1 is MNHEY, CDR2 SMNVEV (reference sequence). V was trimmed by 0 bases and J by 2 bases, leaving 10 bases between them. The CDR3 consists of 15 residues. In DNA form, the CDR3 reads TGTGCCAGCAGTTTATCTACGGGGGGTAACACTGAAGCTTTCTTT. This codes for CASSLSTGGNTEAFF.

The rearrangement uses TRBV7-9 and TRBJ2-1; D is perhaps TRBD1 (6 bases). The CDR3 is made up of 15 amino acids. From germline, CDR1 is SEHNR and CDR2 FQNEAQ (reference sequence). Trimming left V 1 base short and J 6 bases short, with 13 bases between. DNA of the CDR3: TGTGCCAGCAGCTTAGTTCCTGTAGGGGGCAATGAGCAGTTCTTC. Translating it yields CASSLVPVGGNEQFF.

This chain uses TRBV9 with TRBJ2-7; 8 bases line up with TRBD2. Germline assignment: CDR1 SGDLS and CDR2 YYNGEE. The CDR3 length is 15 residues. V lost 2 bases and J lost 2; bases outside the gene matches: 6. The CDR3 region is CASSVWGSGTYEQYF. The CDR3 DNA follows: TGTGCCAGCAGCGTTTGGGGTAGCGGGACCTACGAGCAGTACTTC.

This chain links TRBV4-3 with TRBJ2-7; 11 positions agree with TRBD1. The CDR3 spans 15 residues. Trimming removed 0 bases from V and 7 bases from J; junction bases left unmatched: 5. Germline V CDR1 and CDR2: LGHNA, YSLEER. CDR3 DNA: TGCGCCAGCAGCCAAGAAGGGACAGGGGGTCGGGAGCAGTACTTC. Translating gives CASSQEGTGGREQYF.

The CDR3 is CSVEGLAGGGWIYNEQFF. For the CDR3, the DNA is TGCAGCGTTGAGGGGCTAGCGGGAGGGGGGTGGATCTACAATGAGCAGTTCTTC. The gene calls are TRBV29-1 and TRBJ2-1; 12 positions agree with TRBD2. The junction had 12 bases not matched to a gene; V was cut back by 3 bases and J by 3 bases. The CDR3 has 18 amino acids. Germline CDR1 SQVTM, CDR2 ANQGSEA.

The J gene is TRBJ2-5, the V gene TRBV9; TRBD1 might be the D (5 bases). The CDR3 consists of 15 residues. Germline loops: CDR1 SGDLS, CDR2 YYNGEE. V gave up 0 bases and J gave up 5 bases, with 14 bases separating them. CDR3 DNA sequence: TGTGCCAGCAGCGTAGATGGGGCATTGCTTGAGACCCAGTACTTC. It specifies CASSVDGALLETQYF.

Here the CDR3 reads CASSVGTGNYGEQFF. CDR3 in DNA: TGTGCCAGCAGTGTGGGGACTGGAAATTACGGTGAGCAGTTCTTC. The gene calls are TRBV2 and TRBJ2-1; weak D call: TRBD2 (6 bases). CDR3 length equals 15 residues. The V end lost 4 bases, the J end lost 9 bases, and 19 bases lay between the germline ends. CDR1 and CDR2 (germline): SNHLY, FYNNEI.

The CDR3 nucleotides are TGTGCCAGCAGGCCCACCGGGACAGGGGGCCACGAGCAGTACTTC. Its translation is CASRPTGTGGHEQYF. V gene TRBV6-5 combines with J gene TRBJ2-7; 12 bases are a match to TRBD1. V shed 6 bases, J shed 5 bases, and the junction held 8 bases outside the gene matches. The CDR3 has 15 residues. Germline V CDR1 and CDR2: MNHEY, SVGAGI.